One and the same sample provided the 8 T cell receptor beta chains below, sequenced in a study of post-analysis software for immune sequencing data. General observations from the study: Among roughly 5 TRBV segments more frequent in patients than controls were TRBV5-6, TRBV5-1 and TRBV20-1.

Their cognate antigens are unknown. Unique molecular identifiers featured in each of the TCR beta cDNA libraries. MiXCR, applied by TCRdb to the PCR reads, yields one record per CDR3 protein. The sample shows about 770,000 distinct CDR3 sequences, roughly 50% of them seen only once. The specimen sequenced was blood. The receptors were sampled from a girl aged 5-17 years with multiple sclerosis.

J is TRBJ2-5 and V is TRBV27, with D uncertain. CDR1 is MNHEY, CDR2 SMNVEV, per germline (reference sequence). This CDR3 spans 13 amino acids. Trimming took 5 bases from V and 2 from J, leaving 9 bases between them. CDR3 in amino acids: CASSPFGQETQYF. CDR3 nucleotides: TGTGCCAGCAGTCCGTTCGGTCAAGAGACCCAGTACTTC.

The CDR3: CASSLVKTSGRYPGANVLTF. CDR3 nucleotides: TGCGCCAGCAGCTTGGTAAAGACTAGCGGGAGGTATCCTGGGGCCAACGTCCTGACTTTC. This rearrangement joins TRBV5-1 to TRBJ2-6, with 13 bases fitting TRBD2. The CDR3 totals 20 residues. Germline V CDR1 and CDR2: SGHRS, YFSETQ. J lost 2 bases, V lost 0 bases, and 8 bases had no gene match. The variable domain in full, with the rest retrieved from reference TRBV5-1 and TRBJ2-6, is KAGVTQTPRYLIKTRGQQVTLSCSPISGHRSVSWYQQTPGQGLQFLFEYFSETQRNKGNFPGRFSGRQFSNSRSEMNVSTLELGDSALYLCASSLVKTSGRYPGANVLTFGAGSRLTVL.

This clonotype was seen a single time. This chain links TRBV20-1 with TRBJ1-4; D is undetermined. Germline loops: CDR1 DFQATT, CDR2 SNEGSKA (reference sequence). The CDR3 totals 12 residues. V shed 5 bases and J shed 7 bases, with 11 bases lying between them. This CDR3 reads CSAGRWGEKLFF. DNA of the CDR3: TGCAGTGCTGGCCGGTGGGGTGAAAAACTGTTTTTT.

This clonotype was observed a handful of times. The V and J genes are TRBV7-2 and TRBJ2-4; 12 bases are shared with TRBD2. V shed 5 bases and J 3 bases; nucleotides not matched to a gene: 14. The germline CDR1 and CDR2 sequences are SGHTA and FQGNSA. This CDR3 is 19 amino acids long. The CDR3 nucleotides read TGTGCCAGCAGCCAGGAACTAGCGGGGGGCACCGTGAGCAAAAACATTCAGTACTTC. Protein product: CASSQELAGGTVSKNIQYF.

The rearrangement uses TRBV20-1 and TRBJ2-7; 8 positions match TRBD2. Unmatched junction bases numbered 10, after V lost 4 bases and J lost 2 bases. The germline V gene encodes CDR1 DFQATT and CDR2 SNEGSKA (reference sequence). The CDR3 sequence is 15 residues long. This CDR3 is CSATATSGPTYEQYF. DNA for the CDR3: TGCAGTGCTACCGCTACTAGCGGCCCCACCTACGAGCAGTACTTC.

The chain uses TRBV12-3 or TRBV12-4 and TRBJ2-5; TRBD1 matches 7 bases. The end of the DNA aligns better with TRBJ2-7, so the J call may be wrong. CDR3 length: 14 amino acids. CDR3 nucleotide sequence: TGTGCCAGCAGACTCACAGGGGACGGAGGCGAGCAGTACTTC. Encoded protein: CASRLTGDGGEQYF.

Within the sample, this clonotype is medium-sized. The V and J genes are TRBV5-1 and TRBJ2-6; a possible D gene is TRBD1 (6 bases). V gave up 3 bases and J gave up 2 bases, with 12 bases separating them. This CDR3 has 16 amino acids. Germline V CDR1 and CDR2: SGHRS, YFSETQ. The CDR3 region is CASSWIQGTGANVLTF. DNA of the CDR3: TGCGCCAGCAGCTGGATCCAGGGGACTGGGGCCAACGTCCTGACTTTC.

This clonotype has more than one count but fewer than ten. The V and J genes are TRBV10-3 and TRBJ2-5, with D perhaps matching TRBD1 (6 bases). The germline V gene has CDR1 ENHRY and CDR2 SYGVKD. Trimming pared 6 bases from V and 3 bases from J, leaving 11 bases between. The CDR3 runs 13 residues. The CDR3 region is CAISGGQKETQYF. The DNA of the CDR3 is TGTGCCATCAGCGGCGGACAGAAAGAGACCCAGTACTTC.